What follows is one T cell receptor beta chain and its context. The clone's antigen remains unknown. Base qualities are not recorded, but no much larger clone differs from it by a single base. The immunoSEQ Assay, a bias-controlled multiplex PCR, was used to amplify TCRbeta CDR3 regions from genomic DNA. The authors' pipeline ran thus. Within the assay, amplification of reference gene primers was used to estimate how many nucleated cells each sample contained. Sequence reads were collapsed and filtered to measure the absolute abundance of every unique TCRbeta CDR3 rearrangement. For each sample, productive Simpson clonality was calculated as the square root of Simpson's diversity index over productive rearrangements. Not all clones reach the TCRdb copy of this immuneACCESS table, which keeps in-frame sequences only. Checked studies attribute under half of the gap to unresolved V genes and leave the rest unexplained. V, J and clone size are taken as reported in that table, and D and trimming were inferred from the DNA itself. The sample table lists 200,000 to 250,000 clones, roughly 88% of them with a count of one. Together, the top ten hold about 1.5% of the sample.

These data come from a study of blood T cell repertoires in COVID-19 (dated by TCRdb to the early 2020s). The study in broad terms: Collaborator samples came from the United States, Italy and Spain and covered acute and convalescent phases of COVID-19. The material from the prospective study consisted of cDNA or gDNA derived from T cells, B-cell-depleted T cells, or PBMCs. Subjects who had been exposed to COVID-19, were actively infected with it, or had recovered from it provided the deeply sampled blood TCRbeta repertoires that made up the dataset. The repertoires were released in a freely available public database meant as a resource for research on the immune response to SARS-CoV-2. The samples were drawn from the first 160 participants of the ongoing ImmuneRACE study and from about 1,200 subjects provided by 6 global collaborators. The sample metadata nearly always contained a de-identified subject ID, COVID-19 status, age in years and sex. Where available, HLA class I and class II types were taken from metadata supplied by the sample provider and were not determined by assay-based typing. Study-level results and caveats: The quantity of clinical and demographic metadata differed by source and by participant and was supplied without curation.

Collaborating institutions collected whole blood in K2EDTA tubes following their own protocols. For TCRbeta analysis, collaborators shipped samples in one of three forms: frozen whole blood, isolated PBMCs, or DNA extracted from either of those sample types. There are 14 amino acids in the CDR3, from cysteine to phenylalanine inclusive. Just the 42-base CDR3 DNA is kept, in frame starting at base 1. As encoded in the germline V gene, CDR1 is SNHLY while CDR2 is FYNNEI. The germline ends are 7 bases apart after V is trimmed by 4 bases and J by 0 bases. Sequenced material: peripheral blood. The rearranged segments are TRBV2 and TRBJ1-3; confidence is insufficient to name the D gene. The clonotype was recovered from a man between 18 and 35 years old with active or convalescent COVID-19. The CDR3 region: CASSASGSGNTIYF. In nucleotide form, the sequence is TGTGCCAGCAGTGCGTCCGGCTCTGGAAACACCATATATTTT.